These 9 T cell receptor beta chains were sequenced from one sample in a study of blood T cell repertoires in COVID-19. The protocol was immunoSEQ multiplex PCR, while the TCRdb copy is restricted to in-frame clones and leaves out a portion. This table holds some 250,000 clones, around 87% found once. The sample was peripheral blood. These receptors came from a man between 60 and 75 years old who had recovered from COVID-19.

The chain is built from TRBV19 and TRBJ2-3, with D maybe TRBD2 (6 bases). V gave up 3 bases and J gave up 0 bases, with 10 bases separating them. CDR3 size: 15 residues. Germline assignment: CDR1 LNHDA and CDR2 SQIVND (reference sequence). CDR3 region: CASSMPSGSTDTQYF. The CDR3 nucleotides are TGTGCCAGTAGTATGCCCAGCGGGAGCACAGATACGCAGTATTTT.

The CDR3 region has the DNA TGTGCCAGCAGCCCACCGAAACGACCATCTGGGCCGATAGGAGGGACTGAAGCTTTCTTT. Translation gives CASSPPKRPSGPIGGTEAFF. The rearrangement uses TRBV21-1 and TRBJ1-1. TRBV21-1 represents a pseudogene. The CDR3 has 20 amino acids.

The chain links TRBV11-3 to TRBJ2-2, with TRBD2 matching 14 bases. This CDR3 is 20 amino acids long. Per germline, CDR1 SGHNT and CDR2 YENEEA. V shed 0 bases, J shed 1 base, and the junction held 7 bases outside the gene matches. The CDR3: CASSLDLGLAGERNTGELFF. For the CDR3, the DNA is TGTGCCAGCAGCTTAGACCTGGGACTAGCGGGGGAGCGGAACACCGGGGAGCTGTTTTTT.

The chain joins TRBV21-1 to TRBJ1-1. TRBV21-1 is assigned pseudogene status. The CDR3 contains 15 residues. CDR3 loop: CASSKVRREDTEAFF. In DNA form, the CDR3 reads TGTGCCAGCAGCAAAGTAAGGAGGGAGGACACTGAAGCTTTCTTT.

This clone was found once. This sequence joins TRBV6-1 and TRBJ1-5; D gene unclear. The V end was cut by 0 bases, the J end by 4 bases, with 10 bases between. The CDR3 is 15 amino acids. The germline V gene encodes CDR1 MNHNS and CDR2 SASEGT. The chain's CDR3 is CASSEARAVNQPQHF. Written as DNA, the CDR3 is TGTGCCAGCAGTGAAGCGCGGGCAGTAAATCAGCCCCAGCATTTT.

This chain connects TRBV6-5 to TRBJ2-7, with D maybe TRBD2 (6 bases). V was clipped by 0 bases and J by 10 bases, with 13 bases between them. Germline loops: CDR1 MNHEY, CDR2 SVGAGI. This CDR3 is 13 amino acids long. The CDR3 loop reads CASSYSKAGEQYF. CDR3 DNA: TGTGCCAGCAGTTACTCGAAAGCGGGTGAACAGTACTTC.

In DNA form, the CDR3 reads TGTGCCTGGAGTGTACACGGGGATACGCAGTATTTT. It encodes CAWSVHGDTQYF. This chain joins TRBV30 and TRBJ2-3; unclear D gene. Trimming took off 0 bases at V and 6 bases at J, with 7 bases between the two ends. Germline V gene data show CDR1 as GTSNPN and CDR2 as SVGIG (reference sequence). This CDR3 has 12 residues. Filled out from reference TRBV30 and TRBJ2-3, the complete variable domain reads SQTIHQWPATLVQPVGSPLSLECTVEGTSNPNLYWYRQAAGRGLQLLFYSVGIGQISSEVPQNLSASRPQDRQFILSSKKLLLSDSGFYLCAWSVHGDTQYFGPGTRLTVL.

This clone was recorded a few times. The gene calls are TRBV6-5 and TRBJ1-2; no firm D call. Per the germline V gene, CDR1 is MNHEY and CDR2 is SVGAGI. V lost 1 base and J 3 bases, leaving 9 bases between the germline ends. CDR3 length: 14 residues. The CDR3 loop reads CASSYLADYYGYTF. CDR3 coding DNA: TGTGCCAGCAGTTACTTGGCAGATTACTATGGCTACACCTTC.

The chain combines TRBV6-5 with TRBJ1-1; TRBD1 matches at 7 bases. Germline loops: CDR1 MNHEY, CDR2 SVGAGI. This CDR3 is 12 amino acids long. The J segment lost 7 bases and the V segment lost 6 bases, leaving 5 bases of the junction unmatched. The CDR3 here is CASRAYRGEAFF. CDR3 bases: TGTGCCAGCAGGGCCTACAGGGGTGAAGCTTTCTTT.